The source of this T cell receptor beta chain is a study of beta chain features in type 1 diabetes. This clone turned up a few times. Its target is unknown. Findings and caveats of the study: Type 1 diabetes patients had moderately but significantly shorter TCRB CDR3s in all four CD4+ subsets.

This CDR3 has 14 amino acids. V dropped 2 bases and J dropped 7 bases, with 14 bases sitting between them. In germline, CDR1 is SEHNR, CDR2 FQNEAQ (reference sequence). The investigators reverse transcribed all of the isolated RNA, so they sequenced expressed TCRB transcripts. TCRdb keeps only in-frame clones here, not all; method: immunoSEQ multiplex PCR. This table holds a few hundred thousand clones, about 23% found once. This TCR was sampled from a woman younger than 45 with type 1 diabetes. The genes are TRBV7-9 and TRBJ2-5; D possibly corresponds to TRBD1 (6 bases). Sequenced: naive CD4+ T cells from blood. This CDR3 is CASSLNQGTGTQYF. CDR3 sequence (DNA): TGTGCCAGCAGCTTAAATCAGGGGACCGGGACCCAGTACTTC. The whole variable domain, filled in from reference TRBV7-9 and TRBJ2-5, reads DTGVSQNPRHKITKRGQNVTFRCDPISEHNRLYWYRQTLGQGPEFLTYFQNEAQLEKSRLLSDRFSAERPKGSFSTLEIQRTEQGDSAMYLCASSLNQGTGTQYFGPGTRLLVL.